This TCR beta chain comes out of a study of radiation and T cells in renal cell carcinoma. As for the study in general: Nephrectomy followed 15 Gy stereotactic body radiation by 4 weeks. Findings and limits, study-wide: Pretreatment tumor biopsies were lacking, so baseline clonotypes are unknown.

This CDR3 has 16 amino acids. In germline, CDR1 is SGHTA, CDR2 FQGNSA. V dropped 5 bases and J dropped 6; count of bases not matched to a gene: 10. As to time point: blood 2 weeks post-SBRT. Specified treatment: 15 Gy SBRT to primary tumor, nephrectomy 4 weeks later. Radiation-treated patients gave blood at baseline, week 2 and week 4. The tumor was a clear cell renal cell carcinoma. This clone was counted only a few times. The antigen remains undetermined. Sequenced by immunoSEQ multiplex PCR; TCRdb stores in-frame clones only, minus some. Of about 60,000 clones listed, roughly 79% were seen once; the top ten hold roughly 7.4%.

This material consisted of blood, taken from a patient whose treatment included radiotherapy and nephrectomy. This receptor was identified in a man aged 60 to 75 with renal cell carcinoma. The V call is TRBV7-2, the J call TRBJ1-6; the match to TRBD1 covers 7 bases. CDR3 loop: CASSPRGTEANSPLHF. In DNA form, the CDR3 reads TGTGCCAGCAGCCCCAGAGGGACAGAAGCTAATTCACCCCTCCACTTT.